Listed below are T cell receptor beta chains from one sample, sequenced in a study of blood T cell repertoires in COVID-19. The method was immunoSEQ multiplex PCR; TCRdb's version includes in-frame clones alone and lacks a portion of them. The sample lists under 300,000 clones, less than 90% occurring once. Material for sequencing was peripheral blood. These receptors originate from a woman aged 35 to 49 who had recovered from COVID-19. Each CDR3 is given with its conserved first and last residue. Each record gives: clone size, D gene, V gene, J gene, CDR3 protein, CDR3 DNA. D genes are given only for firm matches. Size values are once, few and many counts, or a class for expanded clones, and some rows have none.

abundance: NA
d_gene: TRBD1
v_gene: TRBV29-1
j_gene: TRBJ1-2
CDR3aa: CSATGRGKDYGYTF
CDR3nt: TGCAGCGCGACAGGGCGTGGTAAGGACTATGGCTACACCTTC

abundance: NA
d_gene: TRBD1
v_gene: TRBV5-1
j_gene: TRBJ2-2
CDR3aa: CASSDRDRDTGELFF
CDR3nt: TGCGCCAGCAGCGACCGGGACAGAGACACCGGGGAGCTGTTTTTT

abundance: NA
d_gene: NA
v_gene: TRBV30
j_gene: TRBJ1-1
CDR3aa: CACSGAGHTEAFF
CDR3nt: TGTGCCTGTTCAGGGGCAGGCCACACTGAAGCTTTCTTT

abundance: NA
d_gene: NA
v_gene: TRBV5-1
j_gene: TRBJ2-2
CDR3aa: CASSLSGLARGTGELFF
CDR3nt: TGCGCCAGCAGCTTAAGCGGGCTCGCTCGGGGCACCGGGGAGCTGTTTTTT

abundance: NA
d_gene: NA
v_gene: TRBV5-1
j_gene: TRBJ2-7
CDR3aa: CASSLDRQEGKQGWHF
CDR3nt: TGCGCCAGCAGCCTGGACCGGCAAGAGGGGAAACAGGGATGGCACTTC

abundance: few
d_gene: TRBD2
v_gene: TRBV3-1/TRBV3-2
j_gene: TRBJ2-1
CDR3aa: CASSQGLADEQFF
CDR3nt: TGTGCCAGCAGCCAGGGACTAGCGGATGAGCAGTTCTTC

abundance: many
d_gene: TRBD2
v_gene: TRBV7-9
j_gene: TRBJ2-1
CDR3aa: CASSLGGGLASGREQFF
CDR3nt: TGTGCCAGCAGCTTAGGCGGCGGCTTGGCTAGCGGTCGTGAGCAGTTCTTC

abundance: NA
d_gene: TRBD1
v_gene: TRBV7-2
j_gene: TRBJ2-2
CDR3aa: CASSFTWDRPSNTGELFF
CDR3nt: TGTGCCAGCAGCTTTACATGGGACAGGCCCTCGAACACCGGGGAGCTGTTTTTT

abundance: NA
d_gene: NA
v_gene: TRBV5-1
j_gene: TRBJ2-7
CDR3aa: CASSFGGGSTNEQYF
CDR3nt: TGCGCCAGCAGCTTTGGAGGGGGCTCGACCAACGAGCAGTACTTC

abundance: once
d_gene: NA
v_gene: TRBV12-3/TRBV12-4
j_gene: TRBJ1-4
CDR3aa: CASSPPQGKLFF
CDR3nt: TGTGCCAGCAGCCCTCCCCAGGGGAAACTGTTTTTT

abundance: NA
d_gene: TRBD1
v_gene: TRBV5-1
j_gene: TRBJ1-5
CDR3aa: CASSLGTGGQPQHF
CDR3nt: TGCGCCAGCAGCTTAGGGACAGGGGGTCAGCCCCAGCATTTT

abundance: NA
d_gene: NA
v_gene: TRBV2
j_gene: TRBJ1-5
CDR3aa: CASSARTGNQPQHF
CDR3nt: TGTGCCAGCAGTGCGAGGACAGGCAATCAGCCCCAGCATTTT

abundance: NA
d_gene: TRBD2
v_gene: TRBV28
j_gene: TRBJ2-3
CDR3aa: CASSRPSGGADTQYF
CDR3nt: TGTGCCAGCAGCCGGCCTAGCGGGGGGGCAGATACGCAGTATTTT

abundance: NA
d_gene: NA
v_gene: TRBV11-3
j_gene: TRBJ2-1
CDR3aa: CASSSGSYNEQFF
CDR3nt: TGTGCCAGCAGCTCCGGGTCCTACAATGAGCAGTTCTTC

abundance: once
d_gene: TRBD1
v_gene: TRBV28
j_gene: TRBJ1-2
CDR3aa: CASSPTGTGLDYGYTF
CDR3nt: TGTGCCAGCAGTCCGACCGGGACAGGGCTTGACTATGGCTACACCTTC

abundance: NA
d_gene: TRBD1
v_gene: TRBV5-5
j_gene: TRBJ1-1
CDR3aa: CASSVRDREGAEAFF
CDR3nt: TGTGCCAGCAGCGTCCGGGACAGGGAGGGGGCTGAAGCTTTCTTT

abundance: NA
d_gene: TRBD1
v_gene: TRBV2
j_gene: TRBJ1-1
CDR3aa: CASSSTGGGTEAFF
CDR3nt: TGTGCCAGCAGTTCGACAGGGGGCGGCACTGAAGCTTTCTTT

abundance: NA
d_gene: TRBD1
v_gene: TRBV7-3
j_gene: TRBJ1-1
CDR3aa: CASSQTGAGNTEAFF
CDR3nt: TGTGCCAGCAGCCAGACAGGGGCAGGGAACACTGAAGCTTTCTTT

abundance: few
d_gene: NA
v_gene: TRBV4-2
j_gene: TRBJ2-4
CDR3aa: CASSQEKGRGADIQYF
CDR3nt: TGTGCCAGCAGCCAAGAAAAGGGGAGGGGGGCGGACATTCAGTACTTC

abundance: NA
d_gene: TRBD1
v_gene: TRBV7-2
j_gene: TRBJ1-6
CDR3aa: CASSLTGQARFSYNSPLHF
CDR3nt: TGTGCCAGCAGCTTAACCGGACAGGCCAGGTTTTCCTATAATTCACCCCTCCACTTT

abundance: once
d_gene: NA
v_gene: TRBV2
j_gene: TRBJ2-1
CDR3aa: CASSVESSYNEQFF
CDR3nt: TGTGCCAGCAGTGTCGAGAGCTCCTACAATGAGCAGTTCTTC

abundance: NA
d_gene: NA
v_gene: TRBV13
j_gene: TRBJ1-2
CDR3aa: CASSLTGSGYGYTF
CDR3nt: TGTGCCAGCAGCTTAACAGGGTCGGGCTATGGCTACACCTTC

abundance: NA
d_gene: NA
v_gene: TRBV7-9
j_gene: TRBJ1-4
CDR3aa: CASSLARTATNEKLFF
CDR3nt: TGTGCCAGCAGCTTAGCGAGGACAGCAACTAATGAAAAACTGTTTTTT

abundance: NA
d_gene: NA
v_gene: TRBV6-5
j_gene: TRBJ1-5
CDR3aa: CASTEGHHQPQHF
CDR3nt: TGTGCCAGCACAGAGGGCCACCATCAGCCCCAGCATTTT

abundance: NA
d_gene: TRBD1
v_gene: TRBV28
j_gene: TRBJ2-3
CDR3aa: CASSFVTGSPPDTQYF
CDR3nt: TGTGCCAGCAGTTTTGTGACAGGGTCCCCCCCGGATACGCAGTATTTT

abundance: NA
d_gene: TRBD1
v_gene: TRBV28
j_gene: TRBJ2-7
CDR3aa: CASATGTGVNEQYF
CDR3nt: TGTGCCAGCGCCACCGGGACAGGGGTGAATGAGCAGTACTTC

abundance: once
d_gene: TRBD1
v_gene: TRBV6-1
j_gene: TRBJ1-1
CDR3aa: CASSEAPTGGTEAFF
CDR3nt: TGTGCCAGCAGTGAAGCGCCGACAGGGGGCACTGAAGCTTTCTTT

abundance: NA
d_gene: NA
v_gene: TRBV4-1
j_gene: TRBJ1-1
CDR3aa: CASSRTGSSDTEAFF
CDR3nt: TGCGCCAGCAGCCGCACAGGATCTTCAGACACTGAAGCTTTCTTT

abundance: NA
d_gene: NA
v_gene: TRBV2
j_gene: TRBJ1-1
CDR3aa: CASGGDSNTEAFF
CDR3nt: TGTGCCAGCGGGGGGGATTCGAACACTGAAGCTTTCTTT

abundance: NA
d_gene: NA
v_gene: TRBV2
j_gene: TRBJ2-3
CDR3aa: CASSRSTDTQYF
CDR3nt: TGTGCCAGCAGTCGTAGCACAGATACGCAGTATTTT

abundance: NA
d_gene: TRBD2
v_gene: TRBV11-3
j_gene: TRBJ2-1
CDR3aa: CASVASGGGNEQFF
CDR3nt: TGTGCCAGCGTAGCTAGCGGGGGTGGGAATGAGCAGTTCTTC

abundance: NA
d_gene: NA
v_gene: TRBV4-1
j_gene: TRBJ2-5
CDR3aa: CASSLGRQSQMYQETQYF
CDR3nt: TGCGCCAGCAGCCTCGGGAGACAATCTCAGATGTACCAAGAGACCCAGTACTTC